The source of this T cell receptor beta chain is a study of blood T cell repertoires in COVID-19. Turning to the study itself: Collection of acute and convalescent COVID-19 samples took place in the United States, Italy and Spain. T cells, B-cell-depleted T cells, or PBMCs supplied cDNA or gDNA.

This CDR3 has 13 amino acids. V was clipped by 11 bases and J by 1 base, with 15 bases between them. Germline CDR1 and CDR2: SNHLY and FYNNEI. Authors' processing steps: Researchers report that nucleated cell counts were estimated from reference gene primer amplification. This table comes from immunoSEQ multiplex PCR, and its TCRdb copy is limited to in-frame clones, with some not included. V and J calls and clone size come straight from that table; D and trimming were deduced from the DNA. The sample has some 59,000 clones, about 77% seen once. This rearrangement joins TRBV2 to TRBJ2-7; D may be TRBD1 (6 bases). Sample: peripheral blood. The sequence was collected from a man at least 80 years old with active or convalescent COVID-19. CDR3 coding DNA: TGTGCCTGTAGGTTGGGGGCTTCCTACGAGCAGTACTTC. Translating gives CACRLGASYEQYF.